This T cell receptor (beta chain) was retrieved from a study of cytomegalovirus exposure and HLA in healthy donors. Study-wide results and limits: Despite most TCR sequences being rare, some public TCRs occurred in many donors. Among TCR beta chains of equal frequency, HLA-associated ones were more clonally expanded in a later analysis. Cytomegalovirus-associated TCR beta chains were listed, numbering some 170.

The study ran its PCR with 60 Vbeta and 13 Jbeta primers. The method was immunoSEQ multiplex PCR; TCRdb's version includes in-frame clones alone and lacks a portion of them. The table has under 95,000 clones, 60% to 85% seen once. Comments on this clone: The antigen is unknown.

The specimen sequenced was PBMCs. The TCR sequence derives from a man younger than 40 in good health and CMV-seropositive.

CDR3 loop: CASRRAGTGSQTQYF. The CDR3 bases are TGTGCCAGCAGAAGAGCCGGGACAGGGTCCCAGACCCAGTACTTC. The gene calls are TRBV6-1 and TRBJ2-5, with 9 bases aligning to TRBD1. This CDR3 region has 15 residues. V shed 6 bases and J 6 bases; nucleotides not matched to a gene: 11. In germline, CDR1 is MNHNS, CDR2 SASEGT.